Detailed here is one T cell receptor beta chain. Its antigen is currently unknown. The V and J ends lost 6 bases and 8 bases, in that order; junction bases with no gene match: 10. The germline CDR1 and CDR2 sequences are MDHEN and SYDVKM. This CDR3 has 16 amino acids. Naive CD8 cells lacked CD45RO, underwent positive selection for CCR7 and left out terminally differentiated effector memory CD45RA+ cells. Sequencing was at deep level. TCRdb's table, derived via immunoSEQ multiplex PCR, lists solely in-frame clones and lacks some. The sample lists 1.5 million to 2.5 million clones; less than 95% were seen once. The sample belongs to a study of shared clonotypes between healthy human individuals. Study-level results: Depth of sequencing was expected to influence donor clonotype sharing.

V gene TRBV28 combines with J gene TRBJ1-4, with 12 bases lining up with TRBD1. Sequencing used naive CD8+ T cells sorted from blood. The receptor's source is a man aged 18 to 30 in good health. The DNA for the CDR3 is TGTGCCAGCAGCCCCGGGACAGGGGGCTTGGGGGAAAAACTGTTTTTT. Protein sequence: CASSPGTGGLGEKLFF. The full variable domain, its missing parts supplied by reference TRBV28 and TRBJ1-4, is DVKVTQSSRYLVKRTGEKVFLECVQDMDHENMFWYRQDPGLGLRLIYFSYDVKMKEKGDIPEGYSVSREKKERFSLILESASTNQTSMYLCASSPGTGGLGEKLFFGSGTQLSVL.